This record concerns one TCR beta chain sequence. Germline assignment: CDR1 MDHEN and CDR2 SYDVKM. After removal of 7 bases from V and 9 bases from J, the junction contained 2 bases not matched to a gene. The CDR3 is 12 residues long. This entry comes from a study of CD8 T cells in Susac syndrome. The authors reverse transcribed roughly 0.5 to 1 ug RNA with random hexamers. MiXCR, applied by TCRdb to the immunoSEQ multiplex PCR reads, yields one record per CDR3 protein. Of some 190,000 distinct CDR3 sequences detected, less than 95% appear once; the ten largest clones hold 0.1%. TEMRA cells were FACS-enriched and CD8+ and CD4+ T cells negatively isolated.

The V gene is TRBV28, the J gene TRBJ2-1; 11 positions match TRBD1. This clonotype was sampled from a human donor in good health. The sequenced material came from CD4+ T cells from PBMCs. The DNA of the CDR3 is TGTGCCAGCACAGGGACAGGGGGTGAGCAGTTCTTC. Translated: CASTGTGGEQFF.